This T cell receptor beta chain is from a study of PD-1 blockade in mismatch repair-deficient tumors. Here immunoSEQ multiplex PCR was the method, and the copy in TCRdb shows in-frame clones only, minus some. The repertoire consists of 90,000 to 120,000 clones, with 82% occurring once and the leading ten covering about 6.3%. In this sample, this clone turned up once. Germline V CDR1 and CDR2: MGHDK, SYGVNS. V shed 3 bases and J shed 2 bases, with 14 bases lying between them. The CDR3 totals 15 residues. A few pembrolizumab responders had their TCRs sequenced. J is TRBJ2-7 and V is TRBV25-1, with D tentatively TRBD1 or TRBD2 (6 bases each). This clonotype originated in an adult with mismatch repair-deficient cancer. The starting material was peripheral blood, obtained approximately 36 weeks after starting pembrolizumab. The DNA for the CDR3 is TGTGCCAGCAGTGACCGAGGGGGGCCACCCTACGAGCAGTACTTC. Translating gives CASSDRGGPPYEQYF.